Listed below are T cell receptor beta chains from one sample, sequenced in a study of regulatory T cells in long-lasting Graves disease. MiXCR was run by TCRdb on the multiplex PCR reads, yielding one entry per CDR3 protein. The profile shows about 530,000 distinct CDR3 sequences, approximately 16% of them singletons. These data were likewise used in another study, on T cells in Graves' hyperthyroidism and ophthalmopathy.

Sequences were derived from peripheral blood mononuclear cells (PBMCs), sampled at new diagnosis, from a patient treated with antithyroid drugs. These receptors all stem from a woman in her forties or fifties with Graves disease. Both conserved end residues are part of each CDR3. A D gene is named only where the DNA matches it firmly. Clone size is not always given. Where it is, it says once, few, many or a class for expanded clones.

NA | TRBJ1-2 | NA | TRBV24-1 | CATSGSGHGYYGYTF | TGTGCCACCAGTGGTTCAGGACATGGCTATTATGGCTACACCTTC
NA | TRBJ1-1 | NA | TRBV19 | CASSIDPQGSTEAFF | TGTGCCAGTAGTATCGACCCCCAAGGGAGCACTGAAGCTTTCTTT
NA | TRBJ2-3 | many | TRBV2 | CASSVTRNGDTQYF | TGTGCCAGCAGTGTGACTAGGAATGGAGATACGCAGTATTTT
TRBD1 | TRBJ1-3 | NA | TRBV7-9 | CASSLFPGQGAINIGNTIYF | TGTGCCAGCAGCTTATTTCCAGGACAGGGGGCGATCAACATTGGAAACACCATATATTTT
TRBD1 | TRBJ1-5 | many | TRBV12-3/TRBV12-4 | CASTEVVSGTGEYQPQHF | TGTGCCAGCACCGAGGTCGTATCCGGGACAGGGGAATATCAGCCCCAGCATTTT
NA | TRBJ1-1 | NA | TRBV28 | CASASPLTALNTEAFF | TGTGCCAGCGCGAGCCCCCTGACAGCTTTGAACACTGAAGCTTTCTTT
NA | TRBJ1-1 | many | TRBV30 | CAWTPGGRSTEAFF | TGTGCCTGGACGCCGGGGGGGAGGTCCACTGAAGCTTTCTTT
TRBD1 | TRBJ2-7 | many | TRBV7-8 | CASSLADRTGPYEQYF | TGTGCCAGCAGCTTAGCGGACAGGACAGGGCCCTACGAGCAGTACTTC
NA | TRBJ1-2 | many | TRBV10-3 | CAISPMADGYTF | TGTGCCATCAGCCCCATGGCGGATGGCTACACCTTC
TRBD1 | TRBJ1-2 | few | TRBV13 | CASPSDRDGGYTF | TGTGCCAGCCCGAGTGACAGGGATGGTGGCTACACCTTC
NA | TRBJ1-5 | NA | TRBV2 | CASGQTYQPQHF | TGTGCCAGCGGTCAGACTTATCAGCCCCAGCATTTT
NA | TRBJ2-1 | many | TRBV6-9 | CASSSATGWSFF | TGTGCCAGCAGTTCCGCGACAGGTTGGTCGTTCTTC
NA | TRBJ2-5 | few | TRBV5-5 | CASSFGVVDGTQYF | TGTGCCAGCAGCTTCGGGGTAGTTGATGGGACCCAGTACTTC
NA | TRBJ1-2 | NA | TRBV7-9 | CASGPQADTLYGYTF | TGTGCCAGCGGCCCTCAGGCAGATACTCTCTATGGCTACACCTTC
NA | TRBJ2-7 | many | TRBV6-6 | CASSYSISGAGGYEQYF | TGTGCCAGCAGTTACTCGATTTCGGGGGCAGGGGGCTACGAGCAGTACTTC
NA | TRBJ1-1 | many | TRBV20-1 | CSASLSGGNTEAFF | TGCAGTGCTAGTCTGAGCGGGGGCAACACTGAAGCTTTCTTT
TRBD1 | TRBJ2-1 | many | TRBV11-2 | CASSPTGTGYEQFF | TGTGCCAGCAGCCCGACCGGGACAGGGTACGAGCAGTTCTTC
NA | TRBJ1-4 | few | TRBV3-1 | CASSQDRGDEKLFF | TGTGCCAGCAGCCAAGACAGGGGAGACGAAAAACTGTTTTTT
TRBD2 | TRBJ2-1 | NA | TRBV24-1 | CATSDPGLAGGDNEQFF | TGTGCCACCAGTGACCCCGGACTAGCGGGGGGGGACAATGAGCAGTTCTTC
NA | TRBJ2-1 | few | TRBV9 | CASSPRQEFNEQFF | TGTGCCAGCAGCCCGAGACAGGAGTTCAATGAGCAGTTCTTC
NA | TRBJ2-3 | few | TRBV6-9 | CASSFSTGRTDTQYF | TGTGCCAGCAGTTTCTCGACTGGGCGCACAGATACGCAGTATTTT
NA | TRBJ1-1 | many | TRBV4-1 | CASSQDPSVAEAFF | TGCGCCAGCAGCCAAGATCCGAGTGTCGCTGAAGCTTTCTTT
TRBD1 | TRBJ1-3 | few | TRBV10-3 | CAISGTGKDTIYF | TGTGCCATCAGCGGGACAGGGAAGGACACCATATATTTT
TRBD1 | TRBJ1-5 | many | TRBV3-1 | CASSPGTGRQPQHF | TGTGCCAGCAGCCCCGGGACAGGTCGTCAGCCCCAGCATTTT
NA | TRBJ1-6 | many | TRBV7-9 | CASSFNSPLHF | TGTGCCAGCAGTTTTAATTCACCCCTCCACTTT
NA | TRBJ2-1 | many | TRBV2 | CASSTGTVINNEQFF | TGTGCCAGCAGTACCGGGACGGTGATAAACAATGAGCAGTTCTTC
TRBD2 | TRBJ2-2 | few | TRBV5-1 | CASSASGVIAGELFF | TGCGCCAGCAGTGCGAGCGGGGTAATAGCCGGGGAGCTGTTTTTT
NA | TRBJ1-1 | NA | TRBV5-1 | CASSLTALGDTEAFF | TGCGCCAGCAGCTTGACAGCCCTTGGGGACACTGAAGCTTTCTTT
NA | TRBJ2-1 | NA | TRBV5-4 | CASSFDQNEQFF | TGTGCCAGCAGCTTTGACCAGAATGAGCAGTTCTTC
NA | TRBJ2-7 | few | TRBV14 | CASSQVKSYYEQYF | TGTGCCAGCAGCCAAGTTAAGTCCTACTACGAGCAGTACTTC
NA | TRBJ2-3 | NA | TRBV4-1 | CASSHLGGQIGPDTQYF | TGCGCCAGCAGCCACCTTGGGGGCCAAATCGGGCCAGATACGCAGTATTTT
TRBD1 | TRBJ2-7 | NA | TRBV7-6 | CASSPSRDRGPYEQYF | TGTGCCAGCAGCCCCAGCCGGGACAGGGGACCCTACGAGCAGTACTTC
NA | TRBJ2-7 | many | TRBV6-2/TRBV6-3 | CASSSPFGSLYEQYF | TGTGCCAGCAGCTCACCATTTGGGAGCCTCTACGAGCAGTACTTC
NA | TRBJ2-6 | NA | TRBV28 | CASSLRGWFGANVLTF | TGTGCCAGCAGTTTACGGGGATGGTTTGGGGCCAACGTCCTGACTTTC
NA | TRBJ1-3 | NA | TRBV2 | CASSGSTGEGNTIYF | TGTGCCAGCAGTGGATCTACAGGCGAAGGAAACACCATATATTTT
NA | TRBJ2-7 | NA | TRBV28 | CASRRGSNEQYF | TGTGCCAGCAGGAGAGGGTCCAACGAGCAGTACTTC
NA | TRBJ2-3 | many | TRBV7-6 | CASSRGTSTDTQYF | TGTGCCAGCAGCCGCGGGACTTCGACAGATACGCAGTATTTT
NA | TRBJ1-1 | many | TRBV4-1 | CASSHGREGSAEAFF | TGCGCCAGCAGCCATGGCAGGGAGGGATCGGCTGAAGCTTTCTTT
TRBD1 | TRBJ1-1 | many | TRBV18 | CASSPSGQATSEAFF | TGTGCCAGCTCACCTTCCGGACAGGCTACATCTGAAGCTTTCTTT
TRBD1 | TRBJ2-7 | many | TRBV11-2 | CASSLTGWSYEQYF | TGTGCCAGCAGCTTGACAGGGTGGTCCTACGAGCAGTACTTC
TRBD2 | TRBJ2-2 | NA | TRBV27 | CASKTGLAGYTGELFF | TGTGCCAGCAAAACAGGACTAGCGGGGTACACCGGGGAGCTGTTTTTT